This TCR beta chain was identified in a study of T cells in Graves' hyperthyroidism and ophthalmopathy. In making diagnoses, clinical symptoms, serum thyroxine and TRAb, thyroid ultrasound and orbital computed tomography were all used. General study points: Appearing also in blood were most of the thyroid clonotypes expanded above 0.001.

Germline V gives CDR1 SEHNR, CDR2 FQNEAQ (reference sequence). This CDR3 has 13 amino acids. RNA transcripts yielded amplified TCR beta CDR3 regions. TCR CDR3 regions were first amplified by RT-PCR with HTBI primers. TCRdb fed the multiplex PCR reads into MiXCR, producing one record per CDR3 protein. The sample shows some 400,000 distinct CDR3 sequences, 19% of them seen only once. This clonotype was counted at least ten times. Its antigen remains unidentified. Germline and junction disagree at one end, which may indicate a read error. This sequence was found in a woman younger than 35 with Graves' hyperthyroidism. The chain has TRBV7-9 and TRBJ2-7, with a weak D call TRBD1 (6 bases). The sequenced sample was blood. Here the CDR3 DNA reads TGCGCCAGCAGCTTCCGGGACACCTACGAGCAGTACTTC. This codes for CASSFRDTYEQYF.